These 19 T cell receptor beta chains were sequenced from one sample in a study of cytomegalovirus exposure and HLA in healthy donors. PCR involved 60 Vbeta and 13 Jbeta primers. Clones were read by immunoSEQ multiplex PCR, and TCRdb kept only the in-frame ones, dropping some. Of over 150,000 clones in the sample, roughly 80% were seen once. The sample was PBMCs. These receptors all come from a human donor in good health.

The V call is TRBV7-2, the J call TRBJ2-5; maybe TRBD2 (8 bases). There are 15 residues in the CDR3. Germline V gene lookup returns CDR1 SGHTA and CDR2 FQGNSA. The V and J ends lost 5 bases and 5 bases respectively, with 18 bases between them. CDR3 in DNA: TGTGCCAGCAGCCGGGAGGGGGCGGGTTTCGAGACCCAGTACTTC. Amino acid sequence: CASSREGAGFETQYF.

The count of this clone is one. The rearrangement joins TRBV7-9 to TRBJ2-3, with TRBD1 as a possible D gene (6 bases). Trimming took 4 bases from V and 6 from J, leaving 14 bases between them. This CDR3 spans 14 amino acids. Germline lookup yields CDR1 SEHNR and CDR2 FQNEAQ (reference sequence). Here the CDR3 DNA reads TGTGCCAGCAGCTCGTCCCGGGACAAGGATACGCAGTATTTT. It encodes CASSSSRDKDTQYF. The full variable domain, in which reference TRBV7-9 and TRBJ2-3 provide the parts outside the CDR3, is DTGVSQNPRHKITKRGQNVTFRCDPISEHNRLYWYRQTLGQGPEFLTYFQNEAQLEKSRLLSDRFSAERPKGSFSTLEIQRTEQGDSAMYLCASSSSRDKDTQYFGPGTRLTVL.

This rearrangement joins TRBV18 to TRBJ2-7, with a possible D match to TRBD2 (5 bases). V lost 5 bases, J lost 5 bases, and 16 bases lay in between. The CDR3 runs 14 residues. Germline lookup yields CDR1 KGHSH and CDR2 LQKENI. The CDR3 DNA reads as TGTGCCAGCTCAGCGGGCCCCCCGCCGGACGAGCAGTACTTC. Its translation is CASSAGPPPDEQYF.

The rearrangement joins TRBV7-9 to TRBJ2-2, with D possibly matching TRBD2 (5 bases). The CDR3 contains 16 residues. Trimming removed 5 bases from V and 1 base from J, with 14 bases in between. Germline lookup yields CDR1 SEHNR and CDR2 FQNEAQ (reference sequence). The CDR3 DNA sequence: TGTGCCAGCAGCCCGTTCGGGGAGAAGAACACCGGGGAGCTGTTTTTT. This codes for CASSPFGEKNTGELFF.

This chain links TRBV2 with TRBJ2-7, with 7 positions matching TRBD1. Trimming cost V 4 bases and J 5 bases; bases outside gene matches: 14. CDR3 length: 16 amino acids. CDR1 and CDR2 from the germline V gene are SNHLY and FYNNEI. The CDR3 here is CASSGIPGQASDEQYF. DNA of the CDR3: TGTGCCAGCAGTGGAATCCCCGGACAGGCATCCGACGAGCAGTACTTC.

This sequence joins TRBV5-4 and TRBJ1-2; perhaps TRBD1 as D (6 bases). This CDR3 comprises 15 residues. CDR1 is SGHNT and CDR2 is YYREEE in the germline V gene (reference sequence). Trimming stripped 3 bases from V and 5 bases from J, with 17 bases between. The CDR3 nucleotides read TGTGCCAGCAGCTACCCCACACAGGGTCAGTATGGCTACACCTTC. Its translation: CASSYPTQGQYGYTF.

This chain uses TRBV2 with TRBJ1-3; 11 positions match TRBD1. Germline CDR1 reads SNHLY; CDR2 reads FYNNEI. V gave up 3 bases and J gave up 2 bases; unmatched junction bases: 3. The CDR3 loop spans 16 amino acids. This chain's CDR3 is CASSDRTGGTGNTIYF. The DNA for the CDR3 is TGTGCCAGCAGTGACCGGACAGGGGGCACTGGAAACACCATATATTTT.

This chain joins TRBV2 and TRBJ1-4; TRBD1 agrees at 10 bases. The length of the CDR3 is 15 residues. Germline V lookup: CDR1 SNHLY, CDR2 FYNNEI. Trimming took 6 bases from V and 7 from J; bases not matched to a gene: 8. The CDR3 reads CASSHDRGPVEKLFF. Here the CDR3 DNA reads TGTGCCAGCAGCCACGACAGGGGGCCGGTTGAAAAACTGTTTTTT.

The V and J genes are TRBV27 and TRBJ1-2, with TRBD1 matching over 11 bases. Trimming cost V 6 bases and J 3 bases; bases outside gene matches: 12. CDR1 is MNHEY, CDR2 SMNVEV, per germline (reference sequence). The CDR3 consists of 17 residues. The CDR3 DNA reads as TGTGCCAGCAGCCCCCTTTTCCCGGGACAGGGGGACTATGGCTACACCTTC. Translating it yields CASSPLFPGQGDYGYTF.

This clone was seen a few times. The rearrangement links TRBV6-5 to TRBJ1-5; D might be TRBD1 (5 bases). Germline V gene lookup returns CDR1 MNHEY and CDR2 SVGAGI. The CDR3 runs 15 residues. Deletions cut 2 bases from V and 1 base from J, with 9 bases between. In DNA, the CDR3 is TGTGCCAGCAGTTACAGGGGAGGGAGCAATCAGCCCCAGCATTTT. It codes for CASSYRGGSNQPQHF.

The V call is TRBV5-1, the J call TRBJ2-1; 9 bases are shared with TRBD1. CDR1 and CDR2 (germline): SGHRS, YFSETQ. The J segment lost 9 bases and the V segment lost 4 bases, leaving 11 bases of the junction unmatched. CDR3 length equals 15 residues. CDR3 sequence reads: CASSPEGQGTGEQFF. For the CDR3, the DNA is TGCGCCAGCAGCCCGGAGGGACAGGGCACGGGTGAGCAGTTCTTC.

The gene calls are TRBV18 and TRBJ1-2; TRBD1 matches 10 bases. The germline CDR1 and CDR2 sequences are KGHSH and LQKENI. V lost 2 bases and J lost 2; bases outside the gene matches: 8. The CDR3 loop spans 17 amino acids. The CDR3: CASSPRDRGLANYGYTF. CDR3 nucleotides: TGTGCCAGCTCACCAAGGGACAGGGGTCTGGCCAACTATGGCTACACCTTC.

This clone was detected a few times. V is TRBV7-8 and J is TRBJ2-2; perhaps TRBD1 as D (6 bases). Between the trimmed V and J ends, which lost 1 base and 4 bases, there was a span of 13 bases. Germline lookup yields CDR1 SGHVS and CDR2 FQNEAQ. The length of the CDR3 is 16 residues. The DNA of the CDR3 is TGTGCCAGCAGCTTAGTAAGGGCCAGGGGCACCGGGGAGCTGTTTTTT. It codes for CASSLVRARGTGELFF.

This rearrangement joins TRBV7-8 to TRBJ2-7; the D gene is possibly TRBD1 (6 bases). In germline, CDR1 is SGHVS, CDR2 FQNEAQ. V was trimmed by 1 base and J by 3 bases, leaving 13 bases between them. The CDR3 is made up of 15 amino acids. CDR3 sequence reads: CASSLGTGTLYEQYF. The CDR3 bases are TGTGCCAGCAGCTTAGGGACCGGGACACTCTACGAGCAGTACTTC.

The chain links TRBV13 to TRBJ2-3; 11 bases align to TRBD2. Trimming removed 1 base from V and 4 bases from J; junction bases left unmatched: 7. Germline CDR1 and CDR2: PRHDT and FYEKMQ (reference sequence). The CDR3 has 17 residues. The CDR3, as DNA: TGTGCCAGCAGCTTAGACTTAGCGGGGGGGGCAGCAGATACGCAGTATTTT. Residues: CASSLDLAGGAADTQYF.

This clone has only a few counts. The chain couples TRBV5-4 to TRBJ1-4; the D gene is possibly TRBD1 (6 bases). The V gene's germline CDR1 is SGHNT and CDR2 YYREEE (reference sequence). The CDR3 consists of 14 residues. The V and J ends lost 4 bases and 8 bases respectively, with 15 bases between them. The CDR3 sequence is CASSGRGIGEKLFF. CDR3 DNA sequence: TGTGCCAGCAGCGGCAGGGGAATTGGAGAAAAACTGTTTTTT.

In DNA form, the CDR3 reads TGTGCCAGCAGCTCCTACGACAGGGGAGAATATGGCTACACCTTC. It translates to CASSSYDRGEYGYTF. The J gene is TRBJ1-2, the V gene TRBV11-2, with 8 bases that match TRBD1. V shed 4 bases, J shed 5 bases, and the junction held 9 bases outside the gene matches. In germline, CDR1 is SGHAT, CDR2 FQNNGV. The CDR3 loop spans 15 amino acids.

J is TRBJ2-5 and V is TRBV11-2; possible D gene TRBD2, 6 bases. The V end lost 2 bases, the J end lost 2 bases, and 18 bases lay between the germline ends. The CDR3 covers 17 residues. Germline V gene lookup returns CDR1 SGHAT and CDR2 FQNNGV. The CDR3 coding sequence is TGTGCCAGCAGCTTACAGCGGGCCAGGAAAGTTCAAGAGACCCAGTACTTC. Protein: CASSLQRARKVQETQYF.

The chain combines TRBV5-1 with TRBJ2-5, with D possibly matching TRBD1 (5 bases). The germline V and J ends were trimmed by 4 bases and 2 bases, with 12 bases remaining between them. The CDR3 length is 14 residues. CDR1 is SGHRS and CDR2 is YFSETQ in the germline V gene. CDR3 sequence: CASSMDTLQETQYF. In nucleotides, the CDR3 is TGCGCCAGCAGCATGGACACATTGCAAGAGACCCAGTACTTC. Looking up the rest from reference TRBV5-1 and TRBJ2-5 gives the full variable domain: KAGVTQTPRYLIKTRGQQVTLSCSPISGHRSVSWYQQTPGQGLQFLFEYFSETQRNKGNFPGRFSGRQFSNSRSEMNVSTLELGDSALYLCASSMDTLQETQYFGPGTRLLVL.